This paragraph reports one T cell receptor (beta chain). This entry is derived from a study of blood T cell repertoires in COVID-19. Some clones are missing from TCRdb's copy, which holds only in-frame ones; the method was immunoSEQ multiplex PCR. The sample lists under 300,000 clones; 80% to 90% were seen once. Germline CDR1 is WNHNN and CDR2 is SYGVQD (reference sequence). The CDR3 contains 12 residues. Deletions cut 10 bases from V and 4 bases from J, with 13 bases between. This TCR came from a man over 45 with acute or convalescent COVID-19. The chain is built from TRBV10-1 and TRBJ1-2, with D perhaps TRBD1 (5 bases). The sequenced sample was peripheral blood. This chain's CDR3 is CATWDFPYGYTF. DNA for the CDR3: TGCGCCACCTGGGACTTCCCCTATGGCTACACCTTC.